The 7 T cell receptor beta chains in this list originate from one sample, sequenced in a study of blood T cell repertoires in COVID-19. Some clones are missing from TCRdb's copy, which holds only in-frame ones; the method was immunoSEQ multiplex PCR. The sample comprises more than 100,000 clones, roughly 89% of which are singletons, and approximately 4.2% rests with the top ten. Material for sequencing was peripheral blood. The receptors were gathered from a man between 35 and 55 years old with acute or convalescent COVID-19.

This clone was counted only a few times. V usage is TRBV19 and J usage is TRBJ1-1; maybe TRBD1 (5 bases). Trimming removed 0 bases from V and 6 bases from J, with 8 bases in between. The CDR3 totals 13 residues. Germline assignment: CDR1 LNHDA and CDR2 SQIVND (reference sequence). The CDR3 sequence: CASSIDGAAEAFF. The CDR3 DNA reads as TGTGCCAGTAGTATAGATGGGGCCGCTGAAGCTTTCTTT.

V usage is TRBV12-3 or TRBV12-4 and J usage is TRBJ1-2, with D tentatively TRBD1 (5 bases). The CDR3 is 13 amino acids. Trimming cost V 2 bases and J 7 bases, with 11 bases left between them. The CDR3 region has the DNA TGTGCCAGCAGTTTACAGGGCGACGTTGGCTACACCTTC. The encoded protein is CASSLQGDVGYTF.

The rearrangement links TRBV4-1 to TRBJ1-3; D is ambiguous. Germline-derived CDR1 and CDR2 are MGHRA and YSYEKL. The CDR3 has 18 residues. With 3 bases removed from V and 2 bases from J, the gap between germline ends came to 20 bases. The CDR3 coding sequence is TGCGCCAGCAGCCATCCTTCGGGTGAGCCCAAGCCTGGAAACACCATATATTTT. Translated: CASSHPSGEPKPGNTIYF.

The chain links TRBV6-1 to TRBJ1-5; the D is unclear. This CDR3 contains 15 residues. In germline, CDR1 is MNHNS, CDR2 SASEGT. The V gene lost 0 bases and the J gene lost 2 bases, with 8 bases spanning the gap. The CDR3 DNA reads as TGTGCCAGCAGTGAAGCTTGGGAGGGCAATCAGCCCCAGCATTTT. The encoded protein is CASSEAWEGNQPQHF.

This sequence joins TRBV5-1 and TRBJ1-1; D gene ambiguous. The CDR3 totals 14 residues. The ends were cut back, 0 bases at V and 2 bases at J, with 8 bases in the middle. CDR1 and CDR2 (germline): SGHRS, YFSETQ. For the CDR3, the DNA is TGCGCCAGCAGCTTGGAGCGGGGAAACACTGAAGCTTTCTTT. Its protein product is CASSLERGNTEAFF.

The J gene is TRBJ2-3, the V gene TRBV19; D unresolved. Germline V gene lookup returns CDR1 LNHDA and CDR2 SQIVND (reference sequence). This CDR3 is 14 amino acids long. The ends were cut back, 3 bases at V and 0 bases at J, with 7 bases in the middle. The CDR3 spells CASSITASTDTQYF. DNA of the CDR3: TGTGCCAGTAGTATCACAGCAAGCACAGATACGCAGTATTTT.

The gene calls are TRBV29-1 and TRBJ1-3; TRBD1 aligns across 8 bases. Trimming cost V 6 bases and J 0 bases; bases outside gene matches: 4. Looked up from germline, CDR1 is SQVTM and CDR2 is ANQGSEA. The CDR3 has 14 amino acids. The CDR3 protein is CSVDRASSGNTIYF. CDR3 coding DNA: TGCAGCGTGGACAGGGCAAGCTCTGGAAACACCATATATTTT.